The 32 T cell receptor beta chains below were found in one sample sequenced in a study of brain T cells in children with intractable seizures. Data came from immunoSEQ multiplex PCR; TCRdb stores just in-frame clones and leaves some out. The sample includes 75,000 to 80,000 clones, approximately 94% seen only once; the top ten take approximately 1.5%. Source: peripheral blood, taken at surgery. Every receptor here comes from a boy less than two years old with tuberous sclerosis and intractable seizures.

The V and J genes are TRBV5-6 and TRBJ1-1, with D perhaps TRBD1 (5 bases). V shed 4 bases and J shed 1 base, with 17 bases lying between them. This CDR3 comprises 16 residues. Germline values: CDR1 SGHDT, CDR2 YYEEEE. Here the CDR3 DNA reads TGTGCCAGCAGCCGATCCGGGTGGGGGGAGAACACTGAAGCTTTCTTT. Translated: CASSRSGWGENTEAFF.

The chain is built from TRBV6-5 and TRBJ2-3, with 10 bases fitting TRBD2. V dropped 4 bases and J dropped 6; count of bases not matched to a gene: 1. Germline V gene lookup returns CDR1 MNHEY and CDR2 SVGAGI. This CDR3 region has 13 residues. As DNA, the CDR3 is TGTGCCAGCAGTTTGACTAGCGGGGATACGCAGTATTTT. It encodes CASSLTSGDTQYF.

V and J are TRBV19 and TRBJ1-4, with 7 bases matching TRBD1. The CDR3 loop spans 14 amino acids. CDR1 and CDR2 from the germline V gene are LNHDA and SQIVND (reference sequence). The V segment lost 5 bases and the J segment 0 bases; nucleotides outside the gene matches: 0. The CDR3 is CASSDRATNEKLFF. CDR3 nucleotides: TGTGCCAGTAGTGACAGGGCAACTAATGAAAAACTGTTTTTT.

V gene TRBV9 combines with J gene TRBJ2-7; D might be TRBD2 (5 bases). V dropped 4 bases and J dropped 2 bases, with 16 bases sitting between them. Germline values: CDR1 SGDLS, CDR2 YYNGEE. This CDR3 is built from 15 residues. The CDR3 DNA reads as TGTGCCAGCAGCCCAAACCCGGGGATTACCTACGAGCAGTACTTC. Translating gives CASSPNPGITYEQYF.

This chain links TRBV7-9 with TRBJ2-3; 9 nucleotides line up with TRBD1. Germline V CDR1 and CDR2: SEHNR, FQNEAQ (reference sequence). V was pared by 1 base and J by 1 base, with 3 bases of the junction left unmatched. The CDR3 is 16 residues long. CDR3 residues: CASSLGTGARTDTQYF. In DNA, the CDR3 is TGTGCCAGCAGCTTAGGGACAGGGGCCCGCACAGATACGCAGTATTTT. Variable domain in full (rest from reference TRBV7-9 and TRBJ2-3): DTGVSQNPRHKITKRGQNVTFRCDPISEHNRLYWYRQTLGQGPEFLTYFQNEAQLEKSRLLSDRFSAERPKGSFSTLEIQRTEQGDSAMYLCASSLGTGARTDTQYFGPGTRLTVL.

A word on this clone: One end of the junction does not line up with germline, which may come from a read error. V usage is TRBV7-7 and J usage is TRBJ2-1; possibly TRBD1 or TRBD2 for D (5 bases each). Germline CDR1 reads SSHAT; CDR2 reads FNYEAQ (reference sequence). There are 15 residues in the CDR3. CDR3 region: CASSPLPRGVNEQFF. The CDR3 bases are TGTGCTAGCAGCCCTCTCCCTCGAGGGGTAAATGAGCAGTTCTTC.

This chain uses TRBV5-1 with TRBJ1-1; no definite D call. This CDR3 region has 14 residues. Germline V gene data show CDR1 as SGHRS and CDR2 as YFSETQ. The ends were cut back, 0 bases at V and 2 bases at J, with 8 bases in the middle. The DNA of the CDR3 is TGCGCCAGCAGCTTGGATTGGTACAACACTGAAGCTTTCTTT. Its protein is CASSLDWYNTEAFF.

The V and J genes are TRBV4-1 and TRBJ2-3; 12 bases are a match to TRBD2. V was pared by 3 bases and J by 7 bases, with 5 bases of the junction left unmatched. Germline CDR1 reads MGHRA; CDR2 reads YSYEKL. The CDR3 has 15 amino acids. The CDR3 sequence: CASSQLAGGPNTQYF. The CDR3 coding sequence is TGCGCCAGCAGCCAGCTAGCGGGGGGGCCAAATACGCAGTATTTT.

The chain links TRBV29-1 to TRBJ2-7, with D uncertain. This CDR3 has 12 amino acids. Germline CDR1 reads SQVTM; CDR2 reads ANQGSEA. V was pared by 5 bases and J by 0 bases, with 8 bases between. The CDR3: CSVTGSSYEQYF. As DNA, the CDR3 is TGCAGCGTTACGGGCAGCTCCTACGAGCAGTACTTC.

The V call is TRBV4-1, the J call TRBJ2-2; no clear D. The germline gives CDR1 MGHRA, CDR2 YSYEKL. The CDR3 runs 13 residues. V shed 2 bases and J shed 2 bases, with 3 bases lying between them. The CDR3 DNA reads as TGCGCCAGCAGCCAAACTAACACCGGGGAGCTGTTTTTT. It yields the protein CASSQTNTGELFF.

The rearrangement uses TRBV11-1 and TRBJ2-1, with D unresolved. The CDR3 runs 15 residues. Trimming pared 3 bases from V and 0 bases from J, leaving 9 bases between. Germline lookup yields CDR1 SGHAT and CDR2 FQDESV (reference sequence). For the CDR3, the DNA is TGTGCCAGCAGCTTCTGGTCAGCCTCCTACAATGAGCAGTTCTTC. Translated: CASSFWSASYNEQFF.

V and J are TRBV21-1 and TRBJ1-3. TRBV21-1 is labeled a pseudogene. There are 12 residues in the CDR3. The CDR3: CASSLIGNTIYF. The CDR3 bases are TGTGCCAGCAGCCTGATAGGAAACACCATATATTTT.

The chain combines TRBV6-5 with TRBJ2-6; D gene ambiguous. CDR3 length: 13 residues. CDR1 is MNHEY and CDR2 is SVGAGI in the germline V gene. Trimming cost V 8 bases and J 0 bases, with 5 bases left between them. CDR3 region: CASASSGANVLTF. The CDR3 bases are TGTGCCAGCGCCAGCTCTGGGGCCAACGTCCTGACTTTC.

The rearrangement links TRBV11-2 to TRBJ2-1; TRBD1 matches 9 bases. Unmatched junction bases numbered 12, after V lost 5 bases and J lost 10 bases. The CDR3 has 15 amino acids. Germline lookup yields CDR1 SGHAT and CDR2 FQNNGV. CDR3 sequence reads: CASSLDRGQGIEQFF. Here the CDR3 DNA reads TGTGCCAGCAGCCTGGATCGGGGACAGGGAATAGAGCAGTTCTTC.

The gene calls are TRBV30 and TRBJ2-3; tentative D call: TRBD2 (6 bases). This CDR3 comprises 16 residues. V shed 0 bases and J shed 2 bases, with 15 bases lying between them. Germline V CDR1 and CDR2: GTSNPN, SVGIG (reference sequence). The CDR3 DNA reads TGTGCCTGGAGTGTAATCGGGGGTTCCCCCACAGATACGCAGTATTTT. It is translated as CAWSVIGGSPTDTQYF.

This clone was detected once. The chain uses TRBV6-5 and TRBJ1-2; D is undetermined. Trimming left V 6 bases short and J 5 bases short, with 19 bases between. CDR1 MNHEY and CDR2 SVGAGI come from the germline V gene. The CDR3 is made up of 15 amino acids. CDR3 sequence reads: CASRAEGLSSYGYTF. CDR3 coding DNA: TGTGCCAGCAGGGCTGAAGGACTGTCCAGTTATGGCTACACCTTC.

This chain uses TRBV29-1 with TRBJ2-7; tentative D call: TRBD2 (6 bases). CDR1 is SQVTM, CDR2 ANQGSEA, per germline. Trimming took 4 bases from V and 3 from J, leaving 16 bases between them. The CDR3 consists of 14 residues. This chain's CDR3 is CSVASGTLRYEQYF. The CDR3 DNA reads TGCAGCGTTGCATCCGGGACTTTACGCTACGAGCAGTACTTC.

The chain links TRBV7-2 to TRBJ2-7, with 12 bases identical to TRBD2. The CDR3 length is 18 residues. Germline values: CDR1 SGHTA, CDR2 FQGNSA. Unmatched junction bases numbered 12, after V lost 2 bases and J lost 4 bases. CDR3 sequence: CASSLPPARLAGGYEQYF. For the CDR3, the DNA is TGTGCCAGCAGCTTACCCCCGGCCCGTCTAGCGGGAGGGTACGAGCAGTACTTC.

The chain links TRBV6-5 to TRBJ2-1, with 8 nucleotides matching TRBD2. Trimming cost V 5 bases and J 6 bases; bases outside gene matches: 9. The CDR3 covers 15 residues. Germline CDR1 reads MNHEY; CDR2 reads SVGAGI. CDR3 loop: CASSTTGGLGNEQFF. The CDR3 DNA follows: TGTGCCAGCAGTACAACGGGGGGGCTCGGCAATGAGCAGTTCTTC.

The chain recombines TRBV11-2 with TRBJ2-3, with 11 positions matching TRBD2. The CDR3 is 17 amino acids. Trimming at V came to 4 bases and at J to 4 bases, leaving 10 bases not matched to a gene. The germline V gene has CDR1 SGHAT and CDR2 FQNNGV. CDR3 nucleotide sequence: TGTGCCAGCAGCTGGAATAGCGGGAGGGCCATCTCAGATACGCAGTATTTT. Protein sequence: CASSWNSGRAISDTQYF.

The CDR3 loop reads CASSPHPGTGGWYNEQFF. The CDR3 nucleotides are TGTGCCAGCAGTCCCCACCCCGGGACTGGGGGTTGGTACAATGAGCAGTTCTTC. J is TRBJ2-1 and V is TRBV28, with D possibly matching TRBD2 (6 bases). V lost 5 bases and J 4 bases, leaving 24 bases between the germline ends. The CDR3 loop spans 18 amino acids. CDR1 is MDHEN and CDR2 is SYDVKM in the germline V gene.

The DNA of the CDR3 is TGTGCCAGCAGCCTCGGGACCGCTAATGAAAAACTGTTTTTT. Residues: CASSLGTANEKLFF. The chain carries TRBV3-1 (or the pseudogene TRBV3-2) and TRBJ1-4; maybe TRBD1 (5 bases). V was shortened by 4 bases and J by 3 bases, with 9 bases between the two germline ends. Germline V gene data show CDR1 as LGHDT and CDR2 as YNNKEL (reference sequence). The CDR3 consists of 14 residues.

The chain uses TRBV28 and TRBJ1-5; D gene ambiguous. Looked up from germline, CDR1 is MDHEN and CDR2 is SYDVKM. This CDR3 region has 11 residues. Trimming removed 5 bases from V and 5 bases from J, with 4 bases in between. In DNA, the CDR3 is TGTGCCAGCAGTCGTGATCAGCCCCAGCATTTT. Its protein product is CASSRDQPQHF.

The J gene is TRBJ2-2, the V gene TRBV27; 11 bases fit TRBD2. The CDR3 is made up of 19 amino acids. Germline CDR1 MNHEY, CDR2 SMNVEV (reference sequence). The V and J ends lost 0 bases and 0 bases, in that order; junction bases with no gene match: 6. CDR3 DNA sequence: TGTGCCAGCAGTTTATCTCTTAGCGGGGGGGCCCCGAACACCGGGGAGCTGTTTTTT. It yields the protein CASSLSLSGGAPNTGELFF.

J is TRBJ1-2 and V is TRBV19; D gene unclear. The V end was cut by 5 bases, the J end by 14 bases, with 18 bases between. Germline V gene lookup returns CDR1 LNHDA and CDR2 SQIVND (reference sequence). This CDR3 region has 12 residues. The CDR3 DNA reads TGTGCCAGTAGTTGGCCGGGTACGCCCGAGACCTTC. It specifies CASSWPGTPETF.

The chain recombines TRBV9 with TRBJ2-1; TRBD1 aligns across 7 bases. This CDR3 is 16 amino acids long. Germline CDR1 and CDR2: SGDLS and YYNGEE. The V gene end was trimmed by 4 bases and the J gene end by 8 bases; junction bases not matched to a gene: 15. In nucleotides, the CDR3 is TGTGCCAGCAGCCCCCGCCCGAGTCGGCAGGGGGATGAGCAGTTCTTC. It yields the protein CASSPRPSRQGDEQFF.

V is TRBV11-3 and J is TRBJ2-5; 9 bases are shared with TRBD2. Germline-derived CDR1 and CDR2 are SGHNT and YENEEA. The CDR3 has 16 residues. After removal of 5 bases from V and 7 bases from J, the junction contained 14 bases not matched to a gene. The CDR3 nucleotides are TGTGCCAGCAGCCCTCCCGGTCCACTAGCGGGTGGGACCCAGTACTTC. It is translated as CASSPPGPLAGGTQYF.

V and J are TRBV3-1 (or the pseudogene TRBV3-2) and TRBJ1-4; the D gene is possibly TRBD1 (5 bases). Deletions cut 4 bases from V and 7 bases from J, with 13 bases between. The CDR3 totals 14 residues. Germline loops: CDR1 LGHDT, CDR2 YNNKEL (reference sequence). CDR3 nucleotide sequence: TGTGCCAGCAGCCCGGGGGGTGGGGTTGAAAAACTGTTTTTT. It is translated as CASSPGGGVEKLFF.

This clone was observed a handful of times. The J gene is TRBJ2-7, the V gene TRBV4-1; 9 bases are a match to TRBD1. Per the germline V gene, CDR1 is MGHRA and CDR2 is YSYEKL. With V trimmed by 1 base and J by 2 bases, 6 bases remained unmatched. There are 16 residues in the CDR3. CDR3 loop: CASSQGTGTGTYEQYF. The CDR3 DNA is TGCGCCAGCAGCCAAGGAACAGGGACAGGGACCTACGAGCAGTACTTC.

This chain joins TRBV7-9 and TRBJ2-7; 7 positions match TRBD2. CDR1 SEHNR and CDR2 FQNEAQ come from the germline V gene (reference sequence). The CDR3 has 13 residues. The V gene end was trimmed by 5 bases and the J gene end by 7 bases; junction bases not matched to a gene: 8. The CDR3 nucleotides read TGTGCCAGCAGCCCAAGGACTAGTCAGGAGCAGTACTTC. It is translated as CASSPRTSQEQYF.

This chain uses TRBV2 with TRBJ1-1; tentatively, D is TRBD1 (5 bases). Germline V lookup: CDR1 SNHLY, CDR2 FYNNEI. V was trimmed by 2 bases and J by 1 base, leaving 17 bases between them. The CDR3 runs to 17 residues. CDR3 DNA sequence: TGTGCCAGCAGTGAATTGGGGCAGGGAGTGAAGAACACTGAAGCTTTCTTT. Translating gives CASSELGQGVKNTEAFF. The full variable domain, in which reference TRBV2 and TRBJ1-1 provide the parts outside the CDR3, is EPEVTQTPSHQVTQMGQEVILRCVPISNHLYFYWYRQILGQKVEFLVSFYNNEISEKSEIFDDQFSVERPDGSNFTLKIRSTKLEDSAMYFCASSELGQGVKNTEAFFGQGTRLTVV.

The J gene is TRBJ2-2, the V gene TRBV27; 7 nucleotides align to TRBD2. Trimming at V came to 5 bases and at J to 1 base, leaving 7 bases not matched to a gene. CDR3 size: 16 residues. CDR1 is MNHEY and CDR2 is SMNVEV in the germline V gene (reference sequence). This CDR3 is CASSPWDYWNTGELFF. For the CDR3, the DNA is TGTGCCAGCAGTCCTTGGGACTATTGGAACACCGGGGAGCTGTTTTTT.